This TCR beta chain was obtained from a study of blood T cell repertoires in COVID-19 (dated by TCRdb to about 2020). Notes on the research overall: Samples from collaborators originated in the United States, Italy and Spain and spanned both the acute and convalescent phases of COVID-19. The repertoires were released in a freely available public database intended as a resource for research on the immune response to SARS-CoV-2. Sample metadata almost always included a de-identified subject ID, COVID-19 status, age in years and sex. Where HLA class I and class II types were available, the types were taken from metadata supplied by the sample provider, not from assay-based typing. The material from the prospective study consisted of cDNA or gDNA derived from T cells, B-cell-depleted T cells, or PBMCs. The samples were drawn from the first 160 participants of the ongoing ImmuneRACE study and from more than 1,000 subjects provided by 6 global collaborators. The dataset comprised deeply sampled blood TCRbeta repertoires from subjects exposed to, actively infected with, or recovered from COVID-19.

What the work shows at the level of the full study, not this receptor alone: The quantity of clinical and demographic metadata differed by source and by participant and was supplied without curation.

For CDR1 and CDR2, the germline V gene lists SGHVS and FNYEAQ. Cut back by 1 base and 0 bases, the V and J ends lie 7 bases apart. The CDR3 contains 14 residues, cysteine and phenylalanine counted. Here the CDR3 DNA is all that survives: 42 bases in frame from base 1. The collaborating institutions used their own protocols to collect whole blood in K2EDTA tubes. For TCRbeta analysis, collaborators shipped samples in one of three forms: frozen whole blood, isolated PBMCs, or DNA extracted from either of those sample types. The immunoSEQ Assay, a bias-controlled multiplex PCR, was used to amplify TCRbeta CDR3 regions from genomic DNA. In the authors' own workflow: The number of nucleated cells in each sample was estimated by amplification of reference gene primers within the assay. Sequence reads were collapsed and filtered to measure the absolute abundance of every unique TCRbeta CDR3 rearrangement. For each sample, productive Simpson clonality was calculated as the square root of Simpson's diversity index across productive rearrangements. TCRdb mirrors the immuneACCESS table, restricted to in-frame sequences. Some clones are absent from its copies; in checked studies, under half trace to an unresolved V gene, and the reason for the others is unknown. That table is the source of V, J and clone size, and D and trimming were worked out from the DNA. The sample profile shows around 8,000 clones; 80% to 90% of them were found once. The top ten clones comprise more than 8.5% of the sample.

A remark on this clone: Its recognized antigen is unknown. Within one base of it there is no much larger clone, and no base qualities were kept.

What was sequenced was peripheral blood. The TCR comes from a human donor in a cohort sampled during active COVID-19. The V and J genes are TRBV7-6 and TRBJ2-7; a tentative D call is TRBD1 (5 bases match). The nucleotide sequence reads TGTGCCAGCAGCTTAGAGGGGTACTCCTACGAGCAGTACTTC. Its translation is CASSLEGYSYEQYF.